This record covers a single T cell receptor (beta chain). This record belongs to a study of T cell changes during pregnancy in multiple sclerosis. Method: immunoSEQ multiplex PCR; TCRdb's copy keeps in-frame clones and lacks some. The table records fewer than 90,000 clones, 93% of them present only once. The CDR3 has 15 amino acids. Germline loops: CDR1 MNHEY, CDR2 SVGAGI. The junction had 0 bases not matched to a gene; V was cut back by 2 bases and J by 3 bases. The sequencing used peripheral blood, collected in the third trimester of pregnancy. This receptor was taken from a female donor in good health, enrolled as a control in a pregnancy study. This rearrangement joins TRBV6-5 to TRBJ2-1, with 11 bases matching TRBD2. CDR3 sequence: CASSYGTSGYNEQFF. The CDR3 DNA reads TGTGCCAGCAGTTACGGGACTAGCGGCTACAATGAGCAGTTCTTC.